The 29 T cell receptor beta chains below all came from one sample that was sequenced in a study of blood T cell repertoires in COVID-19. Assay: immunoSEQ multiplex PCR; the TCRdb copy retains only in-frame clones and omits some. The table lists 90,000 to 150,000 clones, less than 80% of them singletons. The sequenced sample consisted of peripheral blood. All receptors come from a man aged 45-65 years with acute or convalescent COVID-19.

This clone was observed a few times. This sequence joins TRBV19 and TRBJ2-6; 8 nucleotides agree with TRBD1. The CDR3 runs 15 residues. CDR1 LNHDA and CDR2 SQIVND come from the germline V gene (reference sequence). J gave up 2 bases and V 6 bases, and 3 bases lay outside the gene matches. Written as DNA, the CDR3 is TGTGCCAGTAGATTACAGGGGGCTGGGGCCAACGTCCTGACTTTC. Translating gives CASRLQGAGANVLTF.

The rearrangement joins TRBV5-1 to TRBJ2-4; D is possibly TRBD1 (5 bases). The germline CDR1 and CDR2 sequences are SGHRS and YFSETQ. The CDR3 has 15 amino acids. Trimming removed 2 bases at V and 1 base at J, with 10 bases between. The CDR3 DNA follows: TGCGCCAGCAGCTTAGGGGCAGGGGCCAAAAACATTCAGTACTTC. Protein sequence: CASSLGAGAKNIQYF.

The chain carries TRBV7-8 and TRBJ1-5; TRBD1 might be the D (5 bases). The CDR3 has 13 residues. CDR1 is SGHVS, CDR2 FQNEAQ, per germline. V was shortened by 5 bases and J by 6 bases, with 11 bases between the two germline ends. CDR3 loop: CASSPADSQPQHF. Here the CDR3 DNA reads TGTGCCAGCAGCCCCGCCGACAGTCAGCCCCAGCATTTT.

The V gene is TRBV2, the J gene TRBJ2-1; D gene uncertain. The germline gives CDR1 SNHLY, CDR2 FYNNEI. V gave up 8 bases and J gave up 9 bases, with 23 bases separating them. CDR3 length: 15 residues. The DNA for the CDR3 is TGTGCCAGCGGGCCACTCCAAGGTGCGTCCGGTGAGCAGTTCTTC. Protein: CASGPLQGASGEQFF.

This clone occurred a few times. The chain is built from TRBV30 and TRBJ1-5; D unresolved. Germline V lookup: CDR1 GTSNPN, CDR2 SVGIG (reference sequence). This CDR3 contains 15 residues. Trimming took 2 bases from V and 2 from J, leaving 13 bases between them. CDR3 bases: TGTGCCTGGAGTCCTAGGATCTGGGGCAATCAGCCCCAGCATTTT. Translation: CAWSPRIWGNQPQHF.

The V and J genes are TRBV6-5 and TRBJ2-7, with D perhaps TRBD1 (5 bases). Trimming removed 8 bases at V and 6 bases at J, with 14 bases between. CDR1 and CDR2 (germline): MNHEY, SVGAGI. This CDR3 region has 12 residues. CDR3 in DNA: TGTGCCAGCGGGGCGGCGTTGGGCGAGCAGTACTTC. This encodes CASGAALGEQYF.

CDR3 sequence: CASSLRRSSHLYF. The CDR3 DNA is TGTGCCAGCAGTTTACGCCGGTCTTCCCACCTGTATTTT. The gene calls are TRBV27 and TRBJ2-3; no firm D call. CDR1 is MNHEY and CDR2 is SMNVEV in the germline V gene (reference sequence). CDR3 length: 13 residues. Trimming removed 2 bases from V and 14 bases from J, with 17 bases in between.

This clone was observed a single time. The chain is built from TRBV19 and TRBJ2-5; TRBD1 matches 10 bases. The length of the CDR3 is 17 residues. The V and J ends lost 5 bases and 4 bases, in that order; junction bases with no gene match: 13. Looked up from germline, CDR1 is LNHDA and CDR2 is SQIVND (reference sequence). The chain's CDR3 is CASSATRQGAVGETQYF. The CDR3 nucleotides are TGTGCCAGTAGTGCAACGCGACAGGGGGCAGTGGGAGAGACCCAGTACTTC.

The V call is TRBV6-6, the J call TRBJ1-6; a possible D gene is TRBD1 (6 bases). Germline V gene data show CDR1 as MNHNY and CDR2 as SVGAGI (reference sequence). V shed 8 bases and J shed 7 bases, with 18 bases lying between them. The CDR3 is 15 residues long. The CDR3 loop is CASCSWQGSNSPLHF. DNA for the CDR3: TGTGCCAGCTGTTCTTGGCAGGGGTCAAATTCACCCCTCCACTTT.

This chain connects TRBV19 to TRBJ2-5; D is perhaps TRBD2 (5 bases). Trimming left V 9 bases short and J 1 base short, with 12 bases between. Germline CDR1 is LNHDA and CDR2 is SQIVND (reference sequence). There are 13 residues in the CDR3. The CDR3 loop is CASPGEGQETQYF. The DNA for the CDR3 is TGTGCCAGCCCTGGAGAGGGCCAAGAGACCCAGTACTTC.

The J gene is TRBJ2-3, the V gene TRBV2; no reliable D call. V was trimmed by 1 base and J by 5 bases, leaving 10 bases between them. Germline values: CDR1 SNHLY, CDR2 FYNNEI. CDR3 size: 14 residues. The CDR3 sequence is CASSEDSSRDTQYF. CDR3 nucleotide sequence: TGTGCCAGCAGTGAAGACTCTTCTAGAGATACGCAGTATTTT. The full variable domain, in which reference TRBV2 and TRBJ2-3 provide the parts outside the CDR3, is EPEVTQTPSHQVTQMGQEVILRCVPISNHLYFYWYRQILGQKVEFLVSFYNNEISEKSEIFDDQFSVERPDGSNFTLKIRSTKLEDSAMYFCASSEDSSRDTQYFGPGTRLTVL.

The rearrangement uses TRBV19 and TRBJ2-6; D is unclear. CDR1 and CDR2 (germline): LNHDA, SQIVND (reference sequence). The CDR3 is made up of 18 amino acids. Trimming pared 5 bases from V and 0 bases from J, leaving 17 bases between. The CDR3 DNA is TGTGCCAGTAGTTCTTCCCACGAGGTTCTCTCTGGGGCCAACGTCCTGACTTTC. Residues: CASSSSHEVLSGANVLTF.

The V and J genes are TRBV10-3 and TRBJ1-5; D gene ambiguous. CDR3 length: 12 residues. CDR1 is ENHRY and CDR2 is SYGVKD in the germline V gene. Deletions cut 3 bases from V and 3 bases from J, with 3 bases between. CDR3 sequence (DNA): TGTGCCATCAGTGAACTCAATCAGCCCCAGCATTTT. Translation: CAISELNQPQHF.

This rearrangement joins TRBV5-6 to TRBJ2-7; TRBD1 agrees at 9 bases. Germline V CDR1 and CDR2: SGHDT, YYEEEE. The CDR3 covers 14 residues. After removal of 9 bases from V and 5 bases from J, the junction contained 12 bases not matched to a gene. The CDR3 here is CATTDRDRVDEQYF. The CDR3 DNA reads as TGTGCCACCACCGACCGGGACAGGGTGGACGAGCAGTACTTC. The full variable domain, with the rest looked up from reference TRBV5-6 and TRBJ2-7, is DAGVTQSPTHLIKTRGQQVTLRCSPKSGHDTVSWYQQALGQGPQFIFQYYEEEERQRGNFPDRFSGHQFPNYSSELNVNALLLGDSALYLCATTDRDRVDEQYFGPGTRLTVT.

This clone was observed a handful of times. The same CDR3 can be traced to other DNA sequences in this sample. The rearrangement joins TRBV5-1 to TRBJ1-2, with 8 bases identical to TRBD1. CDR1 and CDR2 (germline): SGHRS, YFSETQ. Trimming at V came to 4 bases and at J to 0 bases, leaving 2 bases not matched to a gene. The CDR3 runs 14 residues. The CDR3 DNA reads TGCGCCAGCAGCCCGGGACAGGCTAACTATGGCTACACCTTC. This codes for CASSPGQANYGYTF.

The chain uses TRBV25-1 and TRBJ2-2; 13 bases match TRBD2. The V segment lost 6 bases and the J segment 5 bases; nucleotides outside the gene matches: 6. The length of the CDR3 is 16 residues. Germline CDR1 and CDR2: MGHDK and SYGVNS. The CDR3 DNA reads TGTGCCAGCAGCCTCGGACTAGCGGGGGTGACCGGGGAGCTGTTTTTT. Protein product: CASSLGLAGVTGELFF.

The genes are TRBV27 and TRBJ1-3, with a tentative D call TRBD1 (5 bases). This CDR3 is built from 14 residues. Germline lookup yields CDR1 MNHEY and CDR2 SMNVEV (reference sequence). V was shortened by 4 bases and J by 2 bases, with 9 bases between the two germline ends. CDR3 coding DNA: TGTGCCAGCAGTTATACGGGGGCTGGAAACACCATATATTTT. This codes for CASSYTGAGNTIYF.

This chain joins TRBV18 and TRBJ2-2, with TRBD1 identical over 7 bases. V was clipped by 3 bases and J by 3 bases; unmatched bases: 10. This CDR3 is built from 17 residues. From germline, CDR1 is KGHSH and CDR2 LQKENI. CDR3 loop: CASSPRPRGSDTGELFF. CDR3 DNA sequence: TGTGCCAGCTCACCTAGGCCCAGGGGGTCGGACACCGGGGAGCTGTTTTTT.

The chain uses TRBV5-6 and TRBJ1-1, with a tentative D call TRBD1 (5 bases). The CDR3 consists of 15 residues. Trimming took 3 bases from V and 0 from J, leaving 12 bases between them. Per germline, CDR1 SGHDT and CDR2 YYEEEE. CDR3 sequence: CASSSGGRVNTEAFF. CDR3 nucleotide sequence: TGTGCCAGCAGCTCGGGGGGACGAGTGAACACTGAAGCTTTCTTT. Looking up the rest from reference TRBV5-6 and TRBJ1-1 gives the full variable domain: DAGVTQSPTHLIKTRGQQVTLRCSPKSGHDTVSWYQQALGQGPQFIFQYYEEEERQRGNFPDRFSGHQFPNYSSELNVNALLLGDSALYLCASSSGGRVNTEAFFGQGTRLTVV.

The V gene is TRBV3-1 (or the pseudogene TRBV3-2), the J gene TRBJ1-3; no reliable D call. Germline lookup yields CDR1 LGHDT and CDR2 YNNKEL (reference sequence). The CDR3 length is 16 residues. Deletions cut 1 base from V and 0 bases from J, with 10 bases between. The DNA of the CDR3 is TGTGCCAGCAGCCAAGTTGGCCCCTCCTCTGGAAACACCATATATTTT. It is translated as CASSQVGPSSGNTIYF.

This clone was counted a few times. This chain links TRBV19 with TRBJ1-1; 9 positions match TRBD1. J lost 2 bases, V lost 8 bases, and 12 bases had no gene match. The germline V gene encodes CDR1 LNHDA and CDR2 SQIVND (reference sequence). This CDR3 contains 16 residues. CDR3 protein: CASSLGTGFANTEAFF. CDR3 sequence (DNA): TGTGCCAGTTCCCTCGGGACAGGGTTCGCAAACACTGAAGCTTTCTTT.

This clone occurred a few times. At one of its ends the junction is not consistent with the germline gene, which may arise from a read error. The chain carries TRBV7-7 and TRBJ2-7; possible D gene TRBD2, 5 bases. This CDR3 is 13 amino acids long. CDR1 SSHAT and CDR2 FNYEAQ come from the germline V gene (reference sequence). The CDR3 reads CASSYERGYEQYF. The DNA of the CDR3 is TGTGCTAGCAGCTACGAACGGGGATACGAGCAGTACTTC.

This sequence joins TRBV6-6 and TRBJ2-1, with 8 positions matching TRBD2. This CDR3 is built from 16 residues. Unmatched junction bases numbered 7, after V lost 4 bases and J lost 2 bases. The V gene's germline CDR1 is MNHNY and CDR2 SVGAGI (reference sequence). Written as DNA, the CDR3 is TGTGCCAGCAGTTTCCGGACTAGCACAACCTACAATGAGCAGTTCTTC. Translating it yields CASSFRTSTTYNEQFF.

The genes are TRBV4-2 and TRBJ1-1, with a tentative D call TRBD1 (6 bases). Germline-derived CDR1 and CDR2 are LGHNA and YNFKEQ. V gave up 0 bases and J gave up 3 bases, with 11 bases separating them. CDR3 length: 15 amino acids. This chain's CDR3 is CASSQDTGSDTEAFF. DNA for the CDR3: TGTGCCAGCAGCCAAGATACAGGGTCGGACACTGAAGCTTTCTTT.

This chain uses TRBV25-1 with TRBJ2-5; D is undetermined. Deletions cut 0 bases from V and 0 bases from J, with 8 bases between. The CDR3 runs to 15 residues. The germline V gene encodes CDR1 MGHDK and CDR2 SYGVNS. CDR3 sequence reads: CASSEYKADQETQYF. The CDR3 coding sequence is TGTGCCAGCAGTGAATATAAGGCGGACCAAGAGACCCAGTACTTC. Full variable domain (outside the CDR3, taken from reference TRBV25-1 and TRBJ2-5): EADIYQTPRYLVIGTGKKITLECSQTMGHDKMYWYQQDPGMELHLIHYSYGVNSTEKGDLSSESTVSRIRTEHFPLTLESARPSHTSQYLCASSEYKADQETQYFGPGTRLLVL.

V and J are TRBV3-1 (or the pseudogene TRBV3-2) and TRBJ1-6; 7 bases fit TRBD1. This CDR3 contains 15 residues. V was clipped by 5 bases and J by 3 bases; unmatched bases: 4. Germline CDR1 reads LGHDT; CDR2 reads YNNKEL (reference sequence). CDR3 residues: CASSSRDSYNSPLHF. The CDR3 bases are TGTGCCAGCAGCAGCCGGGACAGCTATAATTCACCCCTCCACTTT.

The rearrangement joins TRBV4-1 to TRBJ1-4; unclear D gene. Germline-derived CDR1 and CDR2 are MGHRA and YSYEKL. V lost 4 bases and J 6 bases, leaving 12 bases between the germline ends. This CDR3 has 14 residues. In nucleotides, the CDR3 is TGCGCCAGCAGCCCTACGGGTAGCCATGAAAAACTGTTTTTT. Protein: CASSPTGSHEKLFF.

The chain recombines TRBV18 with TRBJ2-1; 7 nucleotides align to TRBD2. The CDR3 loop spans 19 amino acids. V lost 0 bases, J lost 0 bases, and 11 bases stayed unmatched. The germline CDR1 and CDR2 sequences are KGHSH and LQKENI. Written as DNA, the CDR3 is TGTGCCAGCTCACCACCTCGGGGGGAACACTTGAGCTCCTACAATGAGCAGTTCTTC. Protein product: CASSPPRGEHLSSYNEQFF.

This clone counts as medium-sized. V usage is TRBV19 and J usage is TRBJ1-2; a possible D gene is TRBD1 (6 bases). Trimming took off 8 bases at V and 0 bases at J, with 13 bases between the two ends. The germline gives CDR1 LNHDA, CDR2 SQIVND (reference sequence). CDR3 size: 14 residues. The CDR3 spells CASAGQRANYGYTF. In nucleotides, the CDR3 is TGTGCCAGTGCCGGACAGAGAGCTAACTATGGCTACACCTTC. The variable domain in full, completed from reference TRBV19 and TRBJ1-2, reads DGGITQSPKYLFRKEGQNVTLSCEQNLNHDAMYWYRQDPGQGLRLIYYSQIVNDFQKGDIAEGYSVSREKKESFPLTVTSAQKNPTAFYLCASAGQRANYGYTFGSGTRLTVV.